The entry below gives a single T cell receptor (beta chain) sequence along with its context. The data were taken from a study of cytomegalovirus exposure and HLA in healthy donors. Germline V gene sequence: CDR1 SGHAT, CDR2 FQNNGV. Germline trimming cut 5 bases from V and 3 bases from J; bases unmatched to any gene: 10. The length of the CDR3 is 15 residues. This PCR relied on a set of 60 Vbeta primers and 13 Jbeta primers. In the authors' methods: As a later analysis found, there were 80 million to 90 million unique TCR beta chains, of which some 10 million were shared. Sequencing used immunoSEQ multiplex PCR; TCRdb keeps in-frame clones, though not all of them. That table is the source of V, J and clone size, and D and trimming were worked out from the DNA. The sample yields around 150,000 clones, 82% seen once.

The chain joins TRBV11-2 to TRBJ2-7; 7 nucleotides agree with TRBD2. Input material: PBMCs. This TCR came from a girl aged 5 to 17 in good health and CMV-seropositive. This CDR3 is CASSVLGEGLYEQYF. Written as DNA, the CDR3 is TGTGCCAGCAGCGTGCTCGGGGAGGGACTCTACGAGCAGTACTTC.